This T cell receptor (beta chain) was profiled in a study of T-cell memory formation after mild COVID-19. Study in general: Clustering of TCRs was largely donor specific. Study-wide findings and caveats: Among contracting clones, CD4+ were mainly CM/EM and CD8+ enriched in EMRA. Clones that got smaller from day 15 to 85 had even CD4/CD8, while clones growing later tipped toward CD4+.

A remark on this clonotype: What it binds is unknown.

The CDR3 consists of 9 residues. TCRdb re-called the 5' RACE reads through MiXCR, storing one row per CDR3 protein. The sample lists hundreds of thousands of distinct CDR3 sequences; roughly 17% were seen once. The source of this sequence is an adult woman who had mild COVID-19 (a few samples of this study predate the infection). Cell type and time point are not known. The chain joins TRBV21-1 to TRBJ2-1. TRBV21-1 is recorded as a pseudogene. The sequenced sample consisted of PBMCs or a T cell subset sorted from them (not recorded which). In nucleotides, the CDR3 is TGTGCCAGCAGCAGGGTGGCGTTCTTC. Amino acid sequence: CASSRVAFF.